Following are 31 T cell receptor beta chains from one sample sequenced in a study of graft-versus-host responses after intestinal transplantation. For these TCRs, the target antigens are not known. Assay: immunoSEQ multiplex PCR; the TCRdb copy retains only in-frame clones and omits some. The sample has approximately 100,000 clones; 90% are singletons. Source: unstimulated CD4+ T cells sorted from spleen or lymph node cells, taken before intestinal transplant. The receptors stem from a human donor who received an intestinal transplant.

The chain couples TRBV29-1 to TRBJ2-2; TRBD1 is a possible D gene (6 bases). V was clipped by 0 bases and J by 4 bases, with 12 bases between them. The CDR3 extends over 15 amino acids. Germline V gene lookup returns CDR1 SQVTM and CDR2 ANQGSEA. In nucleotides, the CDR3 is TGCAGCGTTGAAGATCGCCGAGGGGGCACCGGGGAGCTGTTTTTT. Its protein is CSVEDRRGGTGELFF.

The rearrangement uses TRBV5-4 and TRBJ1-1; D remains ambiguous. Germline assignment: CDR1 SGHNT and CDR2 YYREEE (reference sequence). V was cut by 0 bases and J by 0 bases, with 9 bases left in between. The CDR3 length is 15 residues. DNA for the CDR3: TGTGCCAGCAGCTTGGGGCAACAGATGAACACTGAAGCTTTCTTT. It is translated as CASSLGQQMNTEAFF.

The V gene is TRBV4-1, the J gene TRBJ2-1, with 10 bases aligning to TRBD2. V shed 1 base and J 3 bases; nucleotides not matched to a gene: 6. Germline CDR1 and CDR2: MGHRA and YSYEKL. The CDR3 loop spans 17 amino acids. CDR3 nucleotides: TGCGCCAGCAGCCAAGTTATTAGCGGGGGGATCTACAATGAGCAGTTCTTC. Protein: CASSQVISGGIYNEQFF.

The chain joins TRBV15 to TRBJ1-2; 8 bases fit TRBD1. CDR3 length: 18 amino acids. CDR1 LNHNV and CDR2 YYDKDF come from the germline V gene (reference sequence). V dropped 0 bases and J dropped 6; count of bases not matched to a gene: 15. CDR3 DNA: TGTGCCACCAGCAGAGATACCTCAGGGGGCCGCCCTCCGGATGGCTACACCTTC. This translates into CATSRDTSGGRPPDGYTF.

There are a few counts of this clone. The chain couples TRBV29-1 to TRBJ1-6; TRBD1 is a possible D gene (6 bases). V lost 6 bases and J lost 5, with 11 bases in between. CDR1 and CDR2 from the germline V gene are SQVTM and ANQGSEA. The CDR3 has 13 residues. The CDR3 is CSVRRTDNSPLHF. As DNA, the CDR3 is TGCAGCGTCCGAAGGACAGATAATTCACCCCTCCACTTT.

The V and J genes are TRBV5-1 and TRBJ2-1; D might be TRBD2 (5 bases). V shed 4 bases and J shed 0 bases, with 5 bases lying between them. CDR3 length: 13 residues. Germline V gene lookup returns CDR1 SGHRS and CDR2 YFSETQ. The CDR3 loop reads CASSRGSYNEQFF. The CDR3 nucleotides read TGCGCCAGCAGCCGGGGCTCCTACAATGAGCAGTTCTTC. Based on the CDR3 plus reference TRBV5-1 and TRBJ2-1, the full variable domain is KAGVTQTPRYLIKTRGQQVTLSCSPISGHRSVSWYQQTPGQGLQFLFEYFSETQRNKGNFPGRFSGRQFSNSRSEMNVSTLELGDSALYLCASSRGSYNEQFFGPGTRLTVL.

The chain recombines TRBV25-1 with TRBJ2-3; TRBD2 matches 8 bases. The V gene's germline CDR1 is MGHDK and CDR2 SYGVNS. CDR3 length: 17 residues. V was pared by 4 bases and J by 6 bases, with 15 bases of the junction left unmatched. The CDR3 sequence is CASSAEGGGGMRDTQYF. The CDR3, as DNA: TGTGCCAGCAGTGCGGAGGGGGGCGGGGGGATGCGGGATACGCAGTATTTT. Based on the CDR3 plus reference TRBV25-1 and TRBJ2-3, the full variable domain is EADIYQTPRYLVIGTGKKITLECSQTMGHDKMYWYQQDPGMELHLIHYSYGVNSTEKGDLSSESTVSRIRTEHFPLTLESARPSHTSQYLCASSAEGGGGMRDTQYFGPGTRLTVL.

This rearrangement joins TRBV7-8 to TRBJ2-7, with TRBD1 matching 11 bases. Losses at the gene ends were 5 bases for V and 3 bases for J; bases not matched to a gene: 9. The CDR3 extends over 16 amino acids. The germline gives CDR1 SGHVS, CDR2 FQNEAQ. CDR3 region: CASSLNSGTGGYEQYF. DNA for the CDR3: TGTGCCAGCAGCCTTAATTCGGGGACAGGGGGCTACGAGCAGTACTTC.

The chain is built from TRBV7-8 and TRBJ2-5; 7 bases align to TRBD2. This CDR3 spans 15 amino acids. The V and J ends lost 4 bases and 2 bases, in that order; junction bases with no gene match: 7. Germline V gives CDR1 SGHVS, CDR2 FQNEAQ. CDR3: CASSSLGEGQETQYF. CDR3 nucleotides: TGTGCCAGCAGCTCCCTCGGGGAGGGTCAAGAGACCCAGTACTTC.

The rearrangement links TRBV18 to TRBJ1-1; 10 bases fit TRBD1. The V and J ends lost 6 bases and 4 bases, in that order; junction bases with no gene match: 2. In germline, CDR1 is KGHSH, CDR2 LQKENI. CDR3 length equals 13 residues. The CDR3 DNA reads as TGTGCCAGCTCGAGGGACAGGGGCACTGAAGCTTTCTTT. Its translation: CASSRDRGTEAFF.

Regarding this clone: This CDR3 is also generated by other DNA sequences in the sample. This chain uses TRBV6-5 with TRBJ1-1; the D is unclear. Germline V gives CDR1 MNHEY, CDR2 SVGAGI. V gave up 2 bases and J gave up 1 base, with 5 bases separating them. The CDR3 is 13 residues long. The DNA of the CDR3 is TGTGCCAGCAGTTACCGCAGGAACACTGAAGCTTTCTTT. Translation gives CASSYRRNTEAFF.

V gene TRBV27 combines with J gene TRBJ2-3, with TRBD2 identical over 10 bases. Germline loops: CDR1 MNHEY, CDR2 SMNVEV (reference sequence). The CDR3 extends over 17 amino acids. V dropped 6 bases and J dropped 4; count of bases not matched to a gene: 13. CDR3 sequence: CASSKTLGAGGPDTQYF. In DNA form, the CDR3 reads TGTGCCAGCAGCAAAACGTTGGGAGCGGGGGGGCCAGATACGCAGTATTTT.

Of note for this clone: Other DNA sequences within the sample encode an identical CDR3. This sequence joins TRBV7-3 and TRBJ1-1; tentatively, D is TRBD1 (5 bases). Germline lookup yields CDR1 SGHTA and CDR2 FQGTGA. Trimming shortened V by 5 bases and J by 1 base, and 11 bases separated the two germline ends. The CDR3 contains 14 residues. The DNA of the CDR3 is TGTGCCAGCAGCACCCAGGGTGGGAACACTGAAGCTTTCTTT. As protein: CASSTQGGNTEAFF.

V is TRBV19 and J is TRBJ1-5; 7 nucleotides agree with TRBD1. V lost 3 bases to trimming and J lost 6 bases; unmatched junction nucleotides: 5. CDR3 size: 14 residues. From germline, CDR1 is LNHDA and CDR2 SQIVND (reference sequence). For the CDR3, the DNA is TGTGCCAGTAGTATTGACAGGGTGGGTCAGCCCCAGCATTTT. The encoded protein is CASSIDRVGQPQHF.

V usage is TRBV5-1 and J usage is TRBJ2-7; TRBD1 aligns across 7 bases. The CDR3 is 14 residues long. Losses at the gene ends were 4 bases for V and 2 bases for J; bases not matched to a gene: 6. CDR1 and CDR2 from the germline V gene are SGHRS and YFSETQ. The CDR3 DNA reads TGCGCCAGCAGCCTGGACAGGCCAACCTACGAGCAGTACTTC. This gives the protein CASSLDRPTYEQYF.

This clone has just one count. This rearrangement joins TRBV6-6 to TRBJ1-5, with D possibly being TRBD1 (5 bases). The CDR3 is made up of 14 amino acids. Trimming stripped 6 bases from V and 1 base from J, with 10 bases between. CDR1 is MNHNY, CDR2 SVGAGI, per germline (reference sequence). CDR3 in DNA: TGTGCCAGCAGCCACCGACAGAGCAATCAGCCCCAGCATTTT. Protein sequence: CASSHRQSNQPQHF.

A remark on this clone: One end of the junction varies from germline; a read error may be responsible. The gene calls are TRBV5-1 and TRBJ2-5; possible D gene TRBD2, 7 bases. From germline, CDR1 is SGHRS and CDR2 YFSETQ. The CDR3 runs to 18 residues. CDR3 coding DNA: TGCGCCAGCAACTTGGGGGGGCCCCAGTCGGTTGGAGGAGAGACCCAGTACTTC. Translation gives CASNLGGPQSVGGETQYF.

This rearrangement joins TRBV6-5 to TRBJ2-7, with TRBD1 matching over 11 bases. CDR1 is MNHEY and CDR2 is SVGAGI in the germline V gene. The CDR3 is made up of 14 amino acids. With 5 bases clipped from V and 9 bases from J, the junction kept 9 bases outside the gene matches. As DNA, the CDR3 is TGTGCCAGCAGTGGACAGGGGGCCTCCAACGGGCAGTACTTC. Protein product: CASSGQGASNGQYF.

V and J are TRBV7-9 and TRBJ2-7; 8 nucleotides line up with TRBD2. The CDR3 totals 15 residues. CDR1 is SEHNR, CDR2 FQNEAQ, per germline (reference sequence). V shed 5 bases and J 1 base; nucleotides not matched to a gene: 7. CDR3 region: CASSLAGGASYEQYF. The CDR3 nucleotides are TGTGCCAGCAGCCTCGCCGGGGGGGCTTCCTACGAGCAGTACTTC.

This clone occurred once. The chain recombines TRBV5-1 with TRBJ2-1; TRBD2 matches 10 bases. Germline V gene data show CDR1 as SGHRS and CDR2 as YFSETQ. V shed 4 bases and J 8 bases; nucleotides not matched to a gene: 9. The CDR3 has 15 amino acids. CDR3 amino acids: CASSPGASGGYEQFF. In DNA form, the CDR3 reads TGCGCCAGCAGCCCGGGCGCTAGCGGGGGCTATGAGCAGTTCTTC.

The chain links TRBV9 to TRBJ2-5; 8 bases are a match to TRBD2. Germline values: CDR1 SGDLS, CDR2 YYNGEE. The junction had 6 bases not matched to a gene; V was cut back by 3 bases and J by 5 bases. The CDR3 runs to 14 residues. CDR3: CASSAGGAGETQYF. The CDR3 DNA sequence: TGTGCCAGCAGCGCGGGGGGGGCGGGGGAGACCCAGTACTTC.

The CDR3 protein is CASGGQGTDTQYF. DNA for the CDR3: TGTGCCAGCGGGGGACAAGGCACAGATACGCAGTATTTT. This chain links TRBV7-2 with TRBJ2-3, with a possible D match to TRBD1 (6 bases). Per the germline V gene, CDR1 is SGHTA and CDR2 is FQGNSA. V was trimmed by 8 bases and J by 1 base, leaving 10 bases between them. The CDR3 has 13 amino acids.

The chain is built from TRBV6-5 and TRBJ2-7; TRBD2 agrees at 7 bases. With V trimmed by 6 bases and J by 4 bases, 12 bases remained unmatched. Germline loops: CDR1 MNHEY, CDR2 SVGAGI. The length of the CDR3 is 15 residues. In nucleotides, the CDR3 is TGTGCCAGCAGCCGTTTGTCTAGCGGAGATTACGAGCAGTACTTC. As protein: CASSRLSSGDYEQYF.

The V gene is TRBV2, the J gene TRBJ1-1; a possible D gene is TRBD1 (6 bases). Trimming stripped 3 bases from V and 7 bases from J, with 18 bases between. The CDR3 has 15 amino acids. Germline CDR1 SNHLY, CDR2 FYNNEI. The CDR3 here is CASSDGGRTPFEAFF. Written as DNA, the CDR3 is TGTGCCAGCAGTGATGGGGGCAGAACGCCTTTTGAAGCTTTCTTT. The variable domain in full, with the rest retrieved from reference TRBV2 and TRBJ1-1, is EPEVTQTPSHQVTQMGQEVILRCVPISNHLYFYWYRQILGQKVEFLVSFYNNEISEKSEIFDDQFSVERPDGSNFTLKIRSTKLEDSAMYFCASSDGGRTPFEAFFGQGTRLTVV.

The V and J genes are TRBV6-5 and TRBJ1-4, with 8 bases that match TRBD1. The germline CDR1 and CDR2 sequences are MNHEY and SVGAGI. The CDR3 covers 13 residues. V dropped 6 bases and J dropped 7; count of bases not matched to a gene: 4. This CDR3 reads CASRLQGGEKLFF. In nucleotides, the CDR3 is TGTGCCAGCAGGCTACAGGGGGGTGAAAAACTGTTTTTT.

J is TRBJ2-5 and V is TRBV27, with 7 bases fitting TRBD1. The V and J ends lost 5 bases and 6 bases, in that order; junction bases with no gene match: 6. The CDR3 has 13 residues. CDR1 MNHEY and CDR2 SMNVEV come from the germline V gene (reference sequence). CDR3 sequence (DNA): TGTGCCAGCAGTGAGGGGGCTCGTCAGACCCAGTACTTC. It yields the protein CASSEGARQTQYF.

This chain links TRBV15 with TRBJ2-7, with TRBD1 matching over 9 bases. CDR1 is LNHNV and CDR2 is YYDKDF in the germline V gene (reference sequence). V shed 1 base, J shed 2 bases, and the junction held 3 bases outside the gene matches. The CDR3 totals 15 residues. DNA for the CDR3: TGTGCCACCAGCAGAGGGGGGACAGGGACCTACGAGCAGTACTTC. Its protein is CATSRGGTGTYEQYF.

CDR3: CASSAQDMNTGELFF. CDR3 DNA: TGTGCCAGCAGTGCACAAGACATGAACACCGGGGAGCTGTTTTTT. The V and J genes are TRBV9 and TRBJ2-2; D is unclear. Per germline, CDR1 SGDLS and CDR2 YYNGEE. There are 15 residues in the CDR3. V was shortened by 5 bases and J by 1 base, with 12 bases between the two germline ends.

The V gene is TRBV11-2, the J gene TRBJ1-2, with 9 bases identical to TRBD1. V gave up 5 bases and J gave up 8 bases; unmatched junction bases: 9. Germline V gene data show CDR1 as SGHAT and CDR2 as FQNNGV. This CDR3 contains 14 residues. CDR3 in amino acids: CASSPRDRVRGYTF. CDR3 sequence (DNA): TGTGCCAGCAGCCCAAGGGACAGGGTGAGGGGCTACACCTTC.

The count of this clone is one. The V call is TRBV19, the J call TRBJ1-5; tentative D call: TRBD1 (5 bases). Germline CDR1 and CDR2: LNHDA and SQIVND (reference sequence). V lost 9 bases and J 4 bases, leaving 13 bases between the germline ends. This CDR3 region has 13 residues. The CDR3 DNA follows: TGTGCCAGCCCACGGGACTCTAATCAGCCCCAGCATTTT. Its translation: CASPRDSNQPQHF.

The rearrangement joins TRBV5-1 to TRBJ2-5, with 10 bases aligning to TRBD2. CDR3 length equals 16 residues. Trimming took 6 bases from V and 1 from J; bases not matched to a gene: 9. Germline V gene sequence: CDR1 SGHRS, CDR2 YFSETQ. In DNA, the CDR3 is TGCGCCAGCACCCTTCTAGCGGGGGCACCCCAAGAGACCCAGTACTTC. Translated: CASTLLAGAPQETQYF.